This entry concerns a single T cell receptor beta chain. Its antigen is currently unknown. Method: immunoSEQ multiplex PCR; TCRdb's copy keeps in-frame clones and lacks some. The sample has 450,000 to 550,000 clones, nearly 90% seen once; the top ten hold over 2%. Treatment meaning: around 19 received Ad26.COV2.S at low or high dose, single or two shots; 5 received placebo; per-sample allocation not given. Day 63 following the first vaccine or placebo injection was when the samples were taken. Donation was by an adult aged 18-55 years who was in Boston. This specimen comes from a study of Ad26.COV2.S vaccination and SARS-CoV-2 variants. The CDR3 runs to 13 residues. V lost 5 bases and J lost 6, with 11 bases in between. Germline CDR1 reads LGHNA; CDR2 reads YSLEER. Overall study findings and caveats: Across vaccine and placebo recipients, the breadth of non-spike TCRs was similar. Vaccinees showed greater spike-specific TCR breadth than placebo recipients.

V gene TRBV4-3 combines with J gene TRBJ1-5; perhaps TRBD1 as D (6 bases). Sequences were derived from peripheral blood, sampled in a trial of Ad26.COV2.S vaccine versus placebo. The TCR comes from a person aged 18 to 65 who received the Ad26.COV2.S COVID-19 vaccine or a placebo. The CDR3 bases are TGCGCCAGCAGCGCACAGGGTCGTCAGCCCCAGCATTTT. This encodes CASSAQGRQPQHF.